A single sample is the source of the 21 T cell receptor beta chains below, sequenced in a study of blood T cell repertoires in COVID-19. Libraries were prepared by immunoSEQ multiplex PCR; TCRdb keeps only in-frame clonotypes and omits some of them. The repertoire includes 300,000 to 400,000 clones, about 87% of them detected once, and approximately 9.4% sits in the top ten. The sequencing sample was made of peripheral blood. The receptors derive from a man aged 25-45 years with COVID-19, enrolled during active disease.

The chain uses TRBV5-1 and TRBJ2-1, with D possibly matching TRBD1 (6 bases). Trimming took 2 bases from V and 7 from J, leaving 19 bases between them. Per germline, CDR1 SGHRS and CDR2 YFSETQ. The length of the CDR3 is 16 residues. The CDR3 reads CASSLSLGAGDNEQFF. For the CDR3, the DNA is TGCGCCAGCAGCTTAAGCCTCGGGGCAGGGGATAATGAGCAGTTCTTC. The whole variable domain, filled in from reference TRBV5-1 and TRBJ2-1, reads KAGVTQTPRYLIKTRGQQVTLSCSPISGHRSVSWYQQTPGQGLQFLFEYFSETQRNKGNFPGRFSGRQFSNSRSEMNVSTLELGDSALYLCASSLSLGAGDNEQFFGPGTRLTVL.

This rearrangement joins TRBV9 to TRBJ2-3; 8 bases match TRBD1. CDR3 length: 19 residues. Trimming cost V 3 bases and J 6 bases; bases outside gene matches: 21. Germline CDR1 is SGDLS and CDR2 is YYNGEE. The CDR3 bases are TGTGCCAGCAGCGAGGCGCGCTTGGGACAGGTGTGGGGTTTTGATACGCAGTATTTT. Translating gives CASSEARLGQVWGFDTQYF.

The chain carries TRBV9 and TRBJ2-7, with a possible D match to TRBD2 (5 bases). Looked up from germline, CDR1 is SGDLS and CDR2 is YYNGEE. The CDR3 spans 16 residues. The V end was cut by 0 bases, the J end by 0 bases, with 13 bases between. CDR3 region: CASSVARLAPSYEQYF. The CDR3 nucleotides are TGTGCCAGCAGCGTAGCTCGGCTAGCACCCTCCTACGAGCAGTACTTC. Looking up the rest from reference TRBV9 and TRBJ2-7 gives the full variable domain: DSGVTQTPKHLITATGQRVTLRCSPRSGDLSVYWYQQSLDQGLQFLIQYYNGEERAKGNILERFSAQQFPDLHSELNLSSLELGDSALYFCASSVARLAPSYEQYFGPGTRLTVT.

This chain connects TRBV6-5 to TRBJ2-2, with D possibly being TRBD2 (6 bases). The length of the CDR3 is 15 residues. V lost 4 bases and J lost 2, with 11 bases in between. Germline lookup yields CDR1 MNHEY and CDR2 SVGAGI. The CDR3 loop is CASSWGVVNTGELFF. In DNA, the CDR3 is TGTGCCAGCAGTTGGGGGGTAGTAAACACCGGGGAGCTGTTTTTT.

The CDR3 loop reads CASSFGALGASYEQYF. DNA of the CDR3: TGTGCCAGCAGCTTTGGGGCGTTAGGGGCATCCTACGAGCAGTACTTC. The gene calls are TRBV7-7 and TRBJ2-7; D might be TRBD1 (5 bases). The V gene's germline CDR1 is SSHAT and CDR2 FNYEAQ (reference sequence). The CDR3 is 16 residues long. The V end was cut by 3 bases, the J end by 1 base, with 16 bases between. Combining the CDR3 with reference TRBV7-7 and TRBJ2-7 gives the whole variable domain GAGVSQSPRYKVTKRGQDVTLRCDPISSHATLYWYQQALGQGPEFLTYFNYEAQPDKSGLPSDRFSAERPEGSISTLTIQRTEQRDSAMYRCASSFGALGASYEQYFGPGTRLTVT.

The chain recombines TRBV6-6 with TRBJ1-2; 7 nucleotides line up with TRBD1. This CDR3 spans 16 amino acids. Germline trimming cut 3 bases from V and 3 bases from J; bases unmatched to any gene: 10. Germline V gene lookup returns CDR1 MNHNY and CDR2 SVGAGI (reference sequence). CDR3: CASSYRRQGVDYGYTF. As DNA, the CDR3 is TGTGCCAGCAGTTATCGAAGACAGGGTGTAGACTATGGCTACACCTTC.

The rearrangement uses TRBV6-2 or TRBV6-3 and TRBJ1-1, with 11 bases matching TRBD1. The CDR3 is made up of 19 amino acids. V lost 6 bases and J lost 2; bases outside the gene matches: 17. The germline V gene has CDR1 MNHEY and CDR2 SVGEGT. Here the CDR3 DNA reads TGTGCCAGCAGCCCTAACTCAAACCCGGGACAGGGGGTCAACACTGAAGCTTTCTTT. Translation gives CASSPNSNPGQGVNTEAFF.

The rearrangement links TRBV7-3 to TRBJ2-7, with D possibly matching TRBD1 (5 bases). Germline CDR1 SGHTA, CDR2 FQGTGA. The germline V and J ends were trimmed by 1 base and 2 bases, with 9 bases remaining between them. The CDR3 sequence is 14 residues long. CDR3 DNA sequence: TGTGCCAGCAGCTTAAATCAGGGCGCCTACGAGCAGTACTTC. Translating gives CASSLNQGAYEQYF.

This chain uses TRBV29-1 with TRBJ2-1; a weak D match, TRBD2 (5 bases). V gave up 3 bases and J gave up 6 bases, with 24 bases separating them. Germline-derived CDR1 and CDR2 are SQVTM and ANQGSEA. The CDR3 is made up of 17 amino acids. The CDR3: CSVDSPLRRAWGNEQFF. The DNA of the CDR3 is TGCAGCGTTGATTCGCCCCTTCGGCGGGCCTGGGGCAATGAGCAGTTCTTC.

The rearrangement uses TRBV6-5 and TRBJ1-2; 7 nucleotides agree with TRBD1. The CDR3 has 12 amino acids. V lost 5 bases to trimming and J lost 8 bases; unmatched junction nucleotides: 5. Per the germline V gene, CDR1 is MNHEY and CDR2 is SVGAGI. In nucleotides, the CDR3 is TGTGCCAGCAGTAGACAGGGTGGGGGCTACACCTTC. Translation: CASSRQGGGYTF.

This rearrangement joins TRBV3-1 (or the pseudogene TRBV3-2) to TRBJ1-5; 11 bases agree with TRBD1. This CDR3 comprises 17 residues. V lost 4 bases, J lost 7 bases, and 12 bases stayed unmatched. Germline V gene lookup returns CDR1 LGHDT and CDR2 YNNKEL (reference sequence). CDR3 loop: CASSRSSGQGASQPQHF. In DNA form, the CDR3 reads TGTGCCAGCAGCCGCAGCAGCGGACAGGGGGCTTCCCAGCCCCAGCATTTT.

The chain is built from TRBV4-1 and TRBJ2-3, with 11 bases fitting TRBD1. The CDR3 contains 17 residues. Germline trimming cut 0 bases from V and 2 bases from J; bases unmatched to any gene: 4. Germline CDR1 is MGHRA and CDR2 is YSYEKL. CDR3 sequence: CASSQDWTGGFTDTQYF. The CDR3 DNA reads as TGCGCCAGCAGCCAAGACTGGACAGGGGGCTTCACAGATACGCAGTATTTT.

CDR3 coding DNA: TGTGCCAGCACCGCCGGGACACTCTTCTATGGCTACACCTTC. Its translation: CASTAGTLFYGYTF. The rearrangement uses TRBV28 and TRBJ1-2; TRBD1 is a possible D gene (6 bases). The CDR3 contains 14 residues. Trimming left V 7 bases short and J 4 bases short, with 16 bases between. Germline V gene lookup returns CDR1 MDHEN and CDR2 SYDVKM.

In its sample, this clone was seen once. The chain has TRBV9 and TRBJ2-3, with 7 bases matching TRBD1. Germline V lookup: CDR1 SGDLS, CDR2 YYNGEE. The CDR3 spans 15 residues. J lost 0 bases, V lost 4 bases, and 5 bases had no gene match. CDR3 amino acids: CASSIRQGSTDTQYF. The CDR3 DNA sequence: TGTGCCAGCAGCATAAGACAGGGAAGCACAGATACGCAGTATTTT.

The rearrangement uses TRBV13 and TRBJ2-1, with a possible D match to TRBD2 (6 bases). Trimming cost V 5 bases and J 3 bases, with 14 bases left between them. This CDR3 has 15 amino acids. Germline-derived CDR1 and CDR2 are PRHDT and FYEKMQ (reference sequence). The CDR3 here is CASSPSISGYNEQFF. CDR3 in DNA: TGTGCCAGCAGCCCATCGATTAGCGGCTACAATGAGCAGTTCTTC.

This clone has more than one count but fewer than ten. The V call is TRBV29-1, the J call TRBJ1-1; 8 bases align to TRBD1. V lost 7 bases, J lost 4 bases, and 11 bases stayed unmatched. The germline gives CDR1 SQVTM, CDR2 ANQGSEA. This CDR3 region has 14 residues. CDR3 residues: CSGGQAMGGTEAFF. DNA of the CDR3: TGCAGCGGGGGACAGGCCATGGGAGGCACTGAAGCTTTCTTT.

This sequence joins TRBV13 and TRBJ2-7; D may be TRBD2 (6 bases). V was trimmed by 3 bases and J by 5 bases, leaving 20 bases between them. The CDR3 totals 16 residues. Germline CDR1 PRHDT, CDR2 FYEKMQ (reference sequence). The CDR3 sequence is CASSFYRGGISHEQYF. Written as DNA, the CDR3 is TGTGCCAGCAGCTTTTATCGGGGCGGGATTAGCCACGAGCAGTACTTC.

The chain couples TRBV4-3 to TRBJ1-2; 11 positions agree with TRBD1. V gave up 6 bases and J gave up 4 bases; unmatched junction bases: 7. This CDR3 region has 15 residues. Germline CDR1 is LGHNA and CDR2 is YSLEER. CDR3 bases: TGCGCCAGCAGGAAAGGACAGGGGGCTTTCTATGGCTACACCTTC. It yields the protein CASRKGQGAFYGYTF.

This chain links TRBV5-1 with TRBJ2-1; the match to TRBD2 covers 16 bases. Germline assignment: CDR1 SGHRS and CDR2 YFSETQ. Trimming cost V 2 bases and J 9 bases; bases outside gene matches: 8. This CDR3 has 17 amino acids. This CDR3 is CASSFPGLAGGPGEQFF. The CDR3 region has the DNA TGCGCCAGCAGCTTTCCGGGACTAGCGGGAGGGCCTGGTGAGCAGTTCTTC.

The chain employs TRBV24-1 and TRBJ2-1, with TRBD2 matching 14 bases. V gave up 9 bases and J gave up 8 bases; unmatched junction bases: 8. CDR3 length: 15 residues. CDR1 is KGHDR and CDR2 is SFDVKD in the germline V gene. The DNA of the CDR3 is TGTGCCACCGGTAGGACTAGCGGGAGGAATGATGAGCAGTTCTTC. This sequence encodes CATGRTSGRNDEQFF.

About this clone: Other DNA sequences from this sample encode an identical CDR3 as well. The chain is built from TRBV18 and TRBJ2-5; possibly TRBD1 for D (6 bases). This CDR3 has 13 amino acids. Germline V lookup: CDR1 KGHSH, CDR2 LQKENI. V was pared by 3 bases and J by 3 bases, with 8 bases between. The CDR3 DNA is TGTGCCAGCTCACCCCGGACAGAAGAGACCCAGTACTTC. Translating gives CASSPRTEETQYF.